Listed below are T cell receptor beta chains from one sample, sequenced in a study of blood T cell repertoires in COVID-19. The method was immunoSEQ multiplex PCR; TCRdb's version includes in-frame clones alone and lacks a portion of them. Found here are around 250,000 clones, 65% to 90% of them singletons; the top ten hold around a sixth. Specimen: PBMCs or T cells enriched from blood (not recorded which). These receptors all stem from a man younger than 30 who had recovered from COVID-19. Each CDR3 is given with its conserved first and last residue. The D gene is left open where the match is weak. Clone size appears in some rows only: once, few, many, or a class for an expanded clone.

clone size: -
V gene: TRBV10-3
D gene: -
J gene: TRBJ2-1
CDR3 protein: CAIRPGSSYNEQFF
CDR3 DNA: TGTGCCATCAGGCCCGGGAGCTCCTACAATGAGCAGTTCTTC

clone size: -
V gene: TRBV7-6
D gene: -
J gene: TRBJ2-3
CDR3 protein: CASSLRYSRGSTDTQYF
CDR3 DNA: TGTGCCAGCAGCTTAAGATACTCGCGGGGCTCCACAGATACGCAGTATTTT

clone size: -
V gene: TRBV6-5
D gene: -
J gene: TRBJ1-3
CDR3 protein: CASSWGTHYSGNTIYF
CDR3 DNA: TGTGCCAGCAGTTGGGGGACTCACTACTCTGGAAACACCATATATTTT

clone size: -
V gene: TRBV24-1
D gene: TRBD2
J gene: TRBJ2-5
CDR3 protein: CATSARRSGRDQETQYF
CDR3 DNA: TGTGCCACCAGTGCGAGGAGGAGCGGGAGGGACCAAGAGACCCAGTACTTC

clone size: -
V gene: TRBV18
D gene: -
J gene: TRBJ2-7
CDR3 protein: CASSPPAGRDYEQYF
CDR3 DNA: TGTGCCAGCTCACCACCGGCAGGGCGAGACTACGAGCAGTACTTC

clone size: once
V gene: TRBV7-9
D gene: TRBD1
J gene: TRBJ2-7
CDR3 protein: CASSSGQYEQYF
CDR3 DNA: TGTGCCAGCAGCTCGGGACAGTACGAGCAGTACTTC

clone size: -
V gene: TRBV2
D gene: -
J gene: TRBJ2-2
CDR3 protein: CASRGGAMLF
CDR3 DNA: TGTGCCAGCAGGGGGGGTGCCATGCTTTTT

clone size: -
V gene: TRBV12-3/TRBV12-4
D gene: TRBD2
J gene: TRBJ2-3
CDR3 protein: CASIRSGRGTQYF
CDR3 DNA: TGTGCCAGCATCCGGAGCGGGAGAGGTACGCAGTATTTT

clone size: -
V gene: TRBV9
D gene: -
J gene: TRBJ2-7
CDR3 protein: CASSAREGDSYEQYF
CDR3 DNA: TGTGCCAGCAGCGCTAGAGAGGGGGATTCCTACGAGCAGTACTTC

clone size: -
V gene: TRBV29-1
D gene: -
J gene: TRBJ1-2
CDR3 protein: CSVDFHNYGYTF
CDR3 DNA: TGCAGCGTTGATTTCCATAACTATGGCTACACCTTC

clone size: few
V gene: TRBV5-1
D gene: -
J gene: TRBJ2-2
CDR3 protein: CASSLDGNTGELFF
CDR3 DNA: TGCGCCAGCAGCTTGGACGGGAACACCGGGGAGCTGTTTTTT

clone size: -
V gene: TRBV2
D gene: -
J gene: TRBJ1-1
CDR3 protein: CASRDWGGNTEAFF
CDR3 DNA: TGTGCCAGCAGAGACTGGGGAGGAAACACTGAAGCTTTCTTT

clone size: -
V gene: TRBV18
D gene: -
J gene: TRBJ2-2
CDR3 protein: CASSPSPGELFF
CDR3 DNA: TGTGCCAGCTCACCATCTCCCGGGGAGCTGTTTTTT

clone size: once
V gene: TRBV18
D gene: TRBD1
J gene: TRBJ2-7
CDR3 protein: CASSRPTGQQSEQYF
CDR3 DNA: TGTGCCAGCTCACGACCCACGGGACAGCAGAGCGAGCAGTACTTC

clone size: -
V gene: TRBV30
D gene: TRBD1
J gene: TRBJ1-5
CDR3 protein: CAWQGAEVNQPQHF
CDR3 DNA: TGTGCCTGGCAGGGGGCAGAGGTCAATCAGCCCCAGCATTTT

clone size: -
V gene: TRBV7-9
D gene: TRBD2
J gene: TRBJ2-1
CDR3 protein: CASSSGGYNEQFF
CDR3 DNA: TGTGCCAGCAGCTCCGGGGGGTACAATGAGCAGTTCTTC

clone size: few
V gene: TRBV5-1
D gene: -
J gene: TRBJ2-7
CDR3 protein: CASSLDSYYEQYF
CDR3 DNA: TGCGCCAGCAGCTTGGACTCTTACTACGAGCAGTACTTC

clone size: -
V gene: TRBV18
D gene: TRBD2
J gene: TRBJ2-2
CDR3 protein: CASSPRLGLAGGNTGELFF
CDR3 DNA: TGTGCCAGCTCACCCCGCTTGGGACTAGCGGGAGGGAACACCGGGGAGCTGTTTTTT

clone size: -
V gene: TRBV7-9
D gene: TRBD1
J gene: TRBJ2-7
CDR3 protein: CASSSRGQMTYEQYF
CDR3 DNA: TGTGCCAGCAGCTCTCGGGGACAGATGACCTACGAGCAGTACTTC

clone size: -
V gene: TRBV10-2
D gene: -
J gene: TRBJ2-5
CDR3 protein: CASSDFSGETQYF
CDR3 DNA: TGCGCCAGCAGTGATTTTAGCGGAGAGACCCAGTACTTC